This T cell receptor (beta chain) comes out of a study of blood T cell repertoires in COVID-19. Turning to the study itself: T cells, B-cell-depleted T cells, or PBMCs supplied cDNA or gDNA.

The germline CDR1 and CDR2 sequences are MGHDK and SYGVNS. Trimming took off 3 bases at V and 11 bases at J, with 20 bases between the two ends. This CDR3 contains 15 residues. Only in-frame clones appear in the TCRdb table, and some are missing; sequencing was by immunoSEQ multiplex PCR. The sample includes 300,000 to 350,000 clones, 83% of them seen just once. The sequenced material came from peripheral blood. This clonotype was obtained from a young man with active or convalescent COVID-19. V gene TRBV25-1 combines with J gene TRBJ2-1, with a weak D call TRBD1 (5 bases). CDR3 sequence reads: CASSETATSAMKQFF. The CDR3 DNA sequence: TGTGCCAGCAGTGAGACAGCAACCTCCGCTATGAAGCAGTTCTTC.